This T cell receptor (beta chain) was captured in a study of control samples from healthy donors and cancer patients. V lost 2 bases to trimming and J lost 1 base, with 4 bases between them. The CDR3 consists of 13 residues. Germline V gene data show CDR1 as MRHNA and CDR2 as SNTAGT. This table comes from immunoSEQ multiplex PCR, and its TCRdb copy is limited to in-frame clones, with some not included. The sample contains 24,000 or so clones, approximately 91% of which appear only once. This clone was detected a few times. The origin of this receptor is a man between 50 and 59 years old with lung cancer. The sequencing sample was made of PBMCs. The chain employs TRBV6-4 and TRBJ2-3; D not certain. The CDR3 coding sequence is TGTGCCAGCAGTGACGACCGCACAGATACGCAGTATTTT. This encodes CASSDDRTDTQYF.